This T cell receptor beta chain was sequenced in a study of T cells in women clearing cervical HPV infection. Study details: Controls' single incident HPV16 infection cleared within 12 months without precancer. Only a few women had HLA typing results available.

On this clone: Its antigen remains unknown. The read ends 3 residues before the CDR3 terminus; that terminus is restored from the germline J gene.

Measured with immunoSEQ multiplex PCR; TCRdb has only the in-frame clones, and not every one. The table lists some 30,000 clones, with about 1.6% in the top ten. Study findings and constraints: Repertoire richness, not evenness, was significantly elevated in CIN3+ cases versus controls.

The CDR3 is made up of 12 amino acids. V gave up 5 bases and J gave up 6 bases, with 7 bases separating them. The germline CDR1 and CDR2 sequences are KGHSH and LQKENI. This clonotype originated in a woman aged 18 to 69 with a cervical HPV16 infection that either progressed to CIN3+ or cleared (not recorded which). Sequenced material: blood buffy coat. This chain connects TRBV18 to TRBJ1-4, with D unresolved. CDR3 in amino acids: CASSGPDEKLFF. The DNA read from the CDR3 is TGTGCCAGCTCAGGCCCTGATGAAAAA.